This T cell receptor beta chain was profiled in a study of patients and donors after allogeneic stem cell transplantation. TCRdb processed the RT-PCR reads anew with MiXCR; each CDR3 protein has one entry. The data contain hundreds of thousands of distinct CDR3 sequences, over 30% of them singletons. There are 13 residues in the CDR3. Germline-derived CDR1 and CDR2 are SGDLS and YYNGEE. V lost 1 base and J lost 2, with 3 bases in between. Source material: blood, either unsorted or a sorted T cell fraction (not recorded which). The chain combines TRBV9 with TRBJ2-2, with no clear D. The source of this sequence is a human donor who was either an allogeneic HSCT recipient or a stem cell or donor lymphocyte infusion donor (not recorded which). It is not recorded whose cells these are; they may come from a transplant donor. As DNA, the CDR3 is TGTGCCAGCAGCGTATATAACACCGGGGAGCTGTTTTTT. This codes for CASSVYNTGELFF.